Listed below are T cell receptor beta chains from one sample, sequenced in a study of siplizumab effects on memory and regulatory T cells. Libraries were prepared by immunoSEQ multiplex PCR; TCRdb keeps only in-frame clonotypes and omits some of them. Of 95,000 to 110,000 clones in the sample, 93% were seen once. The source material was Tregs sorted from blood. All receptors come from a human donor in good health. Each CDR3 is given with its conserved first and last residue. A D gene is named only where the DNA matches it firmly.

v_call	j_call	d_call	cdr3_aa	cdr3_nt
TRBV7-9	TRBJ2-3	TRBD1	CASTIGQGSTDTQYF	TGTGCCAGTACCATCGGACAGGGGAGCACAGATACGCAGTATTTT
TRBV6-6	TRBJ1-3	TRBD1	CASRGQGGSGNTIYF	TGTGCCAGCAGGGGACAGGGGGGGTCAGGAAACACCATATATTTT
TRBV5-1	TRBJ2-4	TRBD1	CASSPSRGQGGDPQLAKNIQYF	TGCGCCAGCAGCCCCAGCCGGGGACAGGGCGGGGATCCACAACTAGCCAAAAACATTCAGTACTTC
TRBV7-9	TRBJ1-5	TRBD1	CASSSTGFQPQHF	TGTGCCAGCAGCTCGACAGGGTTTCAGCCCCAGCATTTT
TRBV4-3	TRBJ2-3	.	CASSQTRSATQYF	TGCGCCAGCAGCCAAACCCGGTCGGCTACGCAGTATTTT
TRBV5-1	TRBJ2-2	.	CASTYRADGELFF	TGCGCCAGCACCTACAGGGCTGACGGGGAGCTGTTTTTT
TRBV7-9	TRBJ1-1	.	CASSLVAGMNTEAFF	TGTGCCAGCAGCTTAGTAGCGGGGATGAACACTGAAGCTTTCTTT
TRBV6-1	TRBJ2-7	.	CASRGLLEYYEQYF	TGTGCCAGCAGGGGACTCCTGGAATACTACGAGCAGTACTTC
TRBV9	TRBJ2-3	.	CASSVRPIHTDTQYF	TGTGCCAGCAGCGTCCGACCCATCCACACAGATACGCAGTATTTT
TRBV6-5	TRBJ2-1	TRBD2	CASSYGREGYNEQFF	TGTGCCAGCAGTTATGGCAGGGAGGGCTACAATGAGCAGTTCTTC